One sample yielded the 7 T cell receptor beta chains listed below, sequenced in a study of blood T cell repertoires in COVID-19. Data came from immunoSEQ multiplex PCR; TCRdb stores just in-frame clones and leaves some out. The sample includes about 110,000 clones, 90% of them seen just once. Sequenced sample: peripheral blood. The origin of the receptors is a human donor in a cohort sampled during active COVID-19.

The chain is built from TRBV2 and TRBJ1-4; TRBD1 matches 7 bases. CDR3 length equals 14 residues. CDR1 is SNHLY and CDR2 is FYNNEI in the germline V gene. V lost 4 bases to trimming and J lost 5 bases; unmatched junction nucleotides: 4. CDR3: CASSGQGSNEKLFF. CDR3 in DNA: TGTGCCAGCAGTGGACAGGGCTCAAATGAAAAACTGTTTTTT.

The chain is built from TRBV7-9 and TRBJ2-3, with 12 bases aligning to TRBD2. Germline assignment: CDR1 SEHNR and CDR2 FQNEAQ (reference sequence). The V and J ends lost 5 bases and 8 bases, in that order; junction bases with no gene match: 8. The CDR3 spans 15 residues. The CDR3 here is CASSQTSGSGGTQYF. DNA of the CDR3: TGTGCCAGCAGCCAGACTAGCGGGAGCGGCGGTACGCAGTATTTT.

This chain uses TRBV5-1 with TRBJ2-5; TRBD2 matches at 10 bases. V dropped 4 bases and J dropped 1; count of bases not matched to a gene: 1. Germline V CDR1 and CDR2: SGHRS, YFSETQ. The CDR3 covers 14 residues. The CDR3 DNA reads TGCGCCAGCAGCGAGCGGGGGGGCCAAGAGACCCAGTACTTC. It specifies CASSERGGQETQYF.

The chain is built from TRBV18 and TRBJ1-4, with TRBD1 matching over 9 bases. CDR1 is KGHSH and CDR2 is LQKENI in the germline V gene. The V and J ends lost 5 bases and 7 bases, in that order; junction bases with no gene match: 8. This CDR3 comprises 15 residues. The CDR3 sequence is CASSSKTGGGEKLFF. The CDR3 nucleotides are TGTGCCAGCTCATCAAAGACAGGGGGGGGTGAAAAACTGTTTTTT.

J is TRBJ2-1 and V is TRBV4-3; the match to TRBD2 covers 14 bases. This CDR3 has 16 residues. The J segment lost 7 bases and the V segment lost 1 base, leaving 3 bases of the junction unmatched. The germline V gene has CDR1 LGHNA and CDR2 YSLEER. The CDR3 is CASSQGLAGGGNEQFF. In DNA, the CDR3 is TGCGCCAGCAGCCAAGGACTAGCGGGAGGGGGTAATGAGCAGTTCTTC.

The chain carries TRBV5-1 and TRBJ1-2; tentatively, D is TRBD1 (5 bases). Germline loops: CDR1 SGHRS, CDR2 YFSETQ. This CDR3 spans 15 amino acids. Trimming took 0 bases from V and 8 from J, leaving 17 bases between them. CDR3: CASSLEGRESGGYTF. The CDR3 region has the DNA TGCGCCAGCAGCTTGGAGGGCAGGGAATCGGGCGGCTACACCTTC.

There are a few counts of this clone. V gene TRBV5-4 combines with J gene TRBJ2-7; D may be TRBD1 (6 bases). The ends were cut back, 1 base at V and 0 bases at J, with 8 bases in the middle. The CDR3 is made up of 14 amino acids. Germline assignment: CDR1 SGHNT and CDR2 YYREEE (reference sequence). CDR3 DNA sequence: TGTGCCAGCAGCTTGACAGGGACCTCCTACGAGCAGTACTTC. Encoded protein: CASSLTGTSYEQYF.